A single sample is the source of the 23 T cell receptor beta chains below, sequenced in a study of Ad26.COV2.S vaccination and SARS-CoV-2 variants. Treatment of the sample: approximately 18 received Ad26.COV2.S at low or high dose, single or two shots; roughly five received placebo; per-sample allocation not given. Specimens were obtained on day 63 following the first vaccine or placebo injection. The table came from immunoSEQ multiplex PCR; TCRdb's copy has only in-frame clones and leaves some out. The sample has some 450,000 clones; roughly 87% are singletons. The sequenced sample was peripheral blood, obtained in a trial of Ad26.COV2.S vaccine versus placebo. All receptors come from a person between 18 and 60 years old who received the Ad26.COV2.S COVID-19 vaccine or a placebo.

The V gene is TRBV27, the J gene TRBJ2-7; D is possibly TRBD1 or TRBD2 (6 bases each). Trimming stripped 3 bases from V and 0 bases from J, with 12 bases between. This CDR3 spans 15 amino acids. Germline CDR1 is MNHEY and CDR2 is SMNVEV (reference sequence). CDR3 amino acids: CASSFRGDSSYEQYF. The CDR3 region has the DNA TGTGCCAGCAGTTTTAGGGGGGATAGCTCCTACGAGCAGTACTTC.

V and J are TRBV10-3 and TRBJ2-5; 8 nucleotides agree with TRBD1. The CDR3 totals 16 residues. V gave up 8 bases and J gave up 4 bases; unmatched junction bases: 15. The germline V gene encodes CDR1 ENHRY and CDR2 SYGVKD. The CDR3 protein is CAIQPSGSGTGETQYF. In nucleotides, the CDR3 is TGTGCCATCCAACCCTCTGGGTCCGGGACAGGAGAGACCCAGTACTTC.

The J gene is TRBJ2-1, the V gene TRBV4-1; D possibly corresponds to TRBD2 (6 bases). This CDR3 is built from 14 residues. Germline V gene data show CDR1 as MGHRA and CDR2 as YSYEKL. Trimming stripped 0 bases from V and 6 bases from J, with 9 bases between. CDR3 residues: CASSQDRRGNEQFF. DNA of the CDR3: TGCGCCAGCAGCCAAGACCGGAGGGGCAATGAGCAGTTCTTC.

The sample holds one count of this clone. V is TRBV29-1 and J is TRBJ1-1; D ambiguous. The CDR3 consists of 13 residues. V was pared by 6 bases and J by 1 base, with 12 bases between. Per the germline V gene, CDR1 is SQVTM and CDR2 is ANQGSEA. Here the CDR3 DNA reads TGCAGCGTCTCCCTCTTCGGGAACACTGAAGCTTTCTTT. This encodes CSVSLFGNTEAFF.

This sequence joins TRBV7-9 and TRBJ2-1, with 9 bases that match TRBD2. The germline gives CDR1 SEHNR, CDR2 FQNEAQ (reference sequence). V lost 5 bases and J lost 5; bases outside the gene matches: 4. CDR3 length equals 14 residues. This CDR3 is CASSPGLADNEQFF. CDR3 DNA: TGTGCCAGCAGCCCGGGACTAGCAGACAATGAGCAGTTCTTC.

Concerning this clone itself: Additional DNA sequences in this sample encode the identical CDR3. This chain joins TRBV5-1 and TRBJ2-1; 8 bases align to TRBD2. V was clipped by 2 bases and J by 8 bases; unmatched bases: 6. The CDR3 spans 14 residues. Germline CDR1 is SGHRS and CDR2 is YFSETQ. This CDR3 is CASSFGLAGDEQFF. CDR3 coding DNA: TGCGCCAGCAGCTTCGGACTAGCTGGCGATGAGCAGTTCTTC.

V is TRBV19 and J is TRBJ2-7; TRBD1 matches 10 bases. The CDR3 totals 15 residues. The V gene's germline CDR1 is LNHDA and CDR2 SQIVND (reference sequence). J was trimmed by 3 bases and V by 5 bases; bases with no gene match: 7. The CDR3 bases are TGTGCCAGTAGTTCTTTGACAGGGGGCGGCTACGAGCAGTACTTC. Its protein product is CASSSLTGGGYEQYF.

The chain combines TRBV13 with TRBJ2-7; 9 bases line up with TRBD2. Germline lookup yields CDR1 PRHDT and CDR2 FYEKMQ (reference sequence). CDR3 length: 14 residues. V lost 3 bases to trimming and J lost 12 bases; unmatched junction nucleotides: 12. The CDR3 DNA follows: TGTGCCAGCAGCTTGCCCGGGACTAGCCCTGGATTGTACTTC. This codes for CASSLPGTSPGLYF.

The chain couples TRBV9 to TRBJ2-2; 9 bases fit TRBD1. Germline CDR1 reads SGDLS; CDR2 reads YYNGEE. This CDR3 is built from 17 residues. After removal of 0 bases from V and 6 bases from J, the junction contained 9 bases not matched to a gene. CDR3 in amino acids: CASSVGTGDRIPGELFF. DNA for the CDR3: TGTGCCAGCAGCGTAGGGACAGGGGATCGTATCCCCGGGGAGCTGTTTTTT.

V is TRBV7-2 and J is TRBJ2-7; 11 positions match TRBD2. V lost 2 bases to trimming and J lost 1 base; unmatched junction nucleotides: 1. The CDR3 totals 15 residues. Looked up from germline, CDR1 is SGHTA and CDR2 is FQGNSA. The chain's CDR3 is CASSLRLAGSYEQYF. The CDR3 nucleotides are TGTGCCAGCAGCTTAAGACTAGCGGGGTCCTACGAGCAGTACTTC.

V gene TRBV7-9 combines with J gene TRBJ2-7; the match to TRBD1 covers 7 bases. Germline values: CDR1 SEHNR, CDR2 FQNEAQ (reference sequence). The CDR3 is 13 residues long. V lost 7 bases and J lost 5; bases outside the gene matches: 8. The DNA of the CDR3 is TGTGCCAGCAACGACAGGGACGACGACGAGCAGTACTTC. This translates into CASNDRDDDEQYF.

This chain connects TRBV14 to TRBJ2-3, with D hard to call. This CDR3 region has 12 residues. Germline CDR1 is SGHDN and CDR2 is FVKESK. V was cut by 6 bases and J by 7 bases, with 11 bases left in between. Here the CDR3 reads CASSPSPYTQYF. CDR3 coding DNA: TGTGCCAGCAGTCCCAGCCCCTATACGCAGTATTTT.

J is TRBJ1-2 and V is TRBV20-1; D is uncertain. Germline V gene sequence: CDR1 DFQATT, CDR2 SNEGSKA (reference sequence). The ends were cut back, 0 bases at V and 8 bases at J, with 7 bases in the middle. The CDR3 contains 11 residues. The CDR3 region is CSARDIEGYTF. The DNA for the CDR3 is TGCAGTGCTAGAGATATCGAGGGCTACACCTTC.

This clone was seen a handful of times. This chain links TRBV7-2 with TRBJ2-1; TRBD1 matches 10 bases. V shed 3 bases, J shed 6 bases, and the junction held 8 bases outside the gene matches. There are 16 residues in the CDR3. In germline, CDR1 is SGHTA, CDR2 FQGNSA. The chain's CDR3 is CASSLTGGRPPNEQFF. In DNA, the CDR3 is TGTGCCAGCAGCTTGACAGGGGGCAGACCCCCCAATGAGCAGTTCTTC. Full variable domain (missing parts from reference TRBV7-2 and TRBJ2-1): GAGVSQSPSNKVTEKGKDVELRCDPISGHTALYWYRQSLGQGLEFLIYFQGNSAPDKSGLPSDRFSAERTGGSVSTLTIQRTQQEDSAVYLCASSLTGGRPPNEQFFGPGTRLTVL.

The chain uses TRBV7-2 and TRBJ1-1; TRBD1 aligns across 9 bases. The trim removed 2 bases at V and 3 bases at J, leaving 16 bases unmatched. Per the germline V gene, CDR1 is SGHTA and CDR2 is FQGNSA. The CDR3 length is 19 residues. The CDR3 DNA sequence: TGTGCCAGCAGCTTAAAAGGCGGGACAGGGAGAGGCCTCTACACTGAAGCTTTCTTT. It is translated as CASSLKGGTGRGLYTEAFF.

The V gene is TRBV19, the J gene TRBJ2-1; either TRBD1 or TRBD2 may supply D (5 bases each). V was trimmed by 5 bases and J by 0 bases, leaving 14 bases between them. The CDR3 loop spans 16 amino acids. Germline V lookup: CDR1 LNHDA, CDR2 SQIVND (reference sequence). CDR3 region: CASSSPRGVSYNEQFF. The CDR3 DNA follows: TGTGCCAGTAGTTCTCCTAGGGGAGTCTCCTACAATGAGCAGTTCTTC.

With respect to this clone: Different DNA sequences within this sample yield the same CDR3. V usage is TRBV7-2 and J usage is TRBJ1-5; D uncertain. Germline loops: CDR1 SGHTA, CDR2 FQGNSA. The CDR3 spans 13 residues. V was pared by 2 bases and J by 1 base, with 3 bases between. The chain's CDR3 is CASSLSSNQPQHF. Written as DNA, the CDR3 is TGTGCCAGCAGCTTATCAAGCAATCAGCCCCAGCATTTT.

The chain couples TRBV28 to TRBJ1-2, with 9 bases aligning to TRBD1. The CDR3 length is 17 residues. Germline CDR1 is MDHEN and CDR2 is SYDVKM. With 5 bases clipped from V and 0 bases from J, the junction kept 10 bases outside the gene matches. The DNA of the CDR3 is TGTGCCAGCAGTCCCAGGGACAGGGCGACGTCTAACTATGGCTACACCTTC. Its translation: CASSPRDRATSNYGYTF.

The CDR3 region is CASSLASPLAGVGETQYF. In DNA, the CDR3 is TGTGCCAGCAGCTTAGCGTCCCCACTAGCGGGAGTAGGAGAGACCCAGTACTTC. The chain links TRBV7-9 to TRBJ2-5; 11 bases are a match to TRBD2. V trimming: 0 bases; J trimming: 4 bases; junction bases outside the gene matches: 10. The CDR3 covers 18 residues. CDR1 is SEHNR and CDR2 is FQNEAQ in the germline V gene (reference sequence).

The J gene is TRBJ2-5, the V gene TRBV5-4, with TRBD2 matching over 8 bases. Losses at the gene ends were 0 bases for V and 3 bases for J; bases not matched to a gene: 10. Looked up from germline, CDR1 is SGHNT and CDR2 is YYREEE (reference sequence). The CDR3 is 17 residues long. CDR3 protein: CASSLVLAGSDKETQYF. The CDR3, as DNA: TGTGCCAGCAGCTTGGTGCTAGCGGGTTCTGATAAAGAGACCCAGTACTTC.

For the CDR3, the DNA is TGCGCCAGCAGCTTGGCTGGGTCAGATACGCAGTATTTT. As protein: CASSLAGSDTQYF. The chain recombines TRBV5-1 with TRBJ2-3; D remains ambiguous. Germline assignment: CDR1 SGHRS and CDR2 YFSETQ. This CDR3 region has 13 residues. Deletions cut 0 bases from V and 4 bases from J, with 6 bases between.

The chain uses TRBV15 and TRBJ2-2; D remains unclear. The CDR3 contains 11 residues. CDR1 LNHNV and CDR2 YYDKDF come from the germline V gene (reference sequence). The ends were cut back, 8 bases at V and 1 base at J, with 2 bases in the middle. This chain's CDR3 is CATQNTGELFF. The CDR3 coding sequence is TGTGCCACCCAGAACACCGGGGAGCTGTTTTTT.

The chain combines TRBV5-8 with TRBJ1-1; the D is unclear. V lost 2 bases, J lost 4 bases, and 9 bases lay in between. This CDR3 has 13 amino acids. The germline CDR1 and CDR2 sequences are SGHTS and YDEGEE. The CDR3 loop reads CASSLSVGTEAFF. The CDR3 DNA follows: TGTGCCAGCAGCTTATCCGTGGGCACTGAAGCTTTCTTT.